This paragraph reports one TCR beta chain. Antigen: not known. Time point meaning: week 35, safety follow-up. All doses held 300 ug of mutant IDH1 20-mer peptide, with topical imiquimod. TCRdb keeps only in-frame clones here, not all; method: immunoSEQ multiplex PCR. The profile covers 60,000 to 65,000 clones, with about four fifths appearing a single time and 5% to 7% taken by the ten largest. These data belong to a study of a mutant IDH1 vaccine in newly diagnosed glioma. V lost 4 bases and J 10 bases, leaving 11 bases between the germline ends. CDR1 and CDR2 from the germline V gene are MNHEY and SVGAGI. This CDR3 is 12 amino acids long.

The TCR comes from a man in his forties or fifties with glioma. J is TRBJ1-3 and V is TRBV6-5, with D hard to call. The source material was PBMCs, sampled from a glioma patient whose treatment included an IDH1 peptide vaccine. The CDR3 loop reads CASSSVSRTIYF. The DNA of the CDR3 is TGTGCCAGCAGTTCGGTCAGCCGAACCATATATTTT.